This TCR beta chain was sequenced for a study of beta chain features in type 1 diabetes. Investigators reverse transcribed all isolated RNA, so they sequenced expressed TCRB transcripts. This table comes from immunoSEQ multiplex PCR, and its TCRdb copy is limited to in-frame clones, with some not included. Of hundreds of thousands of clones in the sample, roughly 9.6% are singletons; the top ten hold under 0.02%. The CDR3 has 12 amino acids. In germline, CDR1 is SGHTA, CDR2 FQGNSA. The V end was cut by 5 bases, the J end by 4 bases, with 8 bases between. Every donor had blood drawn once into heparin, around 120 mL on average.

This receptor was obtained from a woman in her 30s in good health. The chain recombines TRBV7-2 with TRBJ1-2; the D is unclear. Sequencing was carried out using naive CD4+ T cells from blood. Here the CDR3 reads CASSDIGYGYTF. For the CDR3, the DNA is TGTGCCAGCAGCGACATAGGCTATGGCTACACCTTC.